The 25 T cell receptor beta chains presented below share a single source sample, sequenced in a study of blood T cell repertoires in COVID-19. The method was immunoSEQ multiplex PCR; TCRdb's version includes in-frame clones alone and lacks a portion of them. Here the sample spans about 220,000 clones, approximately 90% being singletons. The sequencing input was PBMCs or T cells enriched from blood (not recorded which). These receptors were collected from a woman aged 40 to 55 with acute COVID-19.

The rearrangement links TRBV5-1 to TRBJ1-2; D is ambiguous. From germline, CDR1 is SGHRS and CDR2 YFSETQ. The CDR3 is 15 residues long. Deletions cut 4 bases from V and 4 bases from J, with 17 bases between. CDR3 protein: CASSGVRGNSYGYTF. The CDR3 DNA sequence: TGCGCCAGCAGCGGGGTCCGGGGTAATTCCTATGGCTACACCTTC.

The CDR3 here is CAWGHQGQWTEAFF. CDR3 nucleotides: TGTGCCTGGGGACACCAGGGGCAGTGGACTGAAGCTTTCTTT. This chain joins TRBV30 and TRBJ1-1; D might be TRBD1 (6 bases). Germline V gives CDR1 GTSNPN, CDR2 SVGIG (reference sequence). Trimming took off 5 bases at V and 5 bases at J, with 18 bases between the two ends. The CDR3 consists of 14 residues.

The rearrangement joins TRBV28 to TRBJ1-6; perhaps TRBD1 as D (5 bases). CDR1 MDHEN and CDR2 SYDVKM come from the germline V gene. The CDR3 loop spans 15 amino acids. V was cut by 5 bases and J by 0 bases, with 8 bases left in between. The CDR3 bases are TGTGCCAGCAGTCCGGGGGGCTCCTATAATTCACCCCTCCACTTT. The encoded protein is CASSPGGSYNSPLHF.

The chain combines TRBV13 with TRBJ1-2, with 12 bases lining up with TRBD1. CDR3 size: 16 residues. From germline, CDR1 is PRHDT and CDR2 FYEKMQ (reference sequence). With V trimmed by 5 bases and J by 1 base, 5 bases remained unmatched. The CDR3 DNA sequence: TGTGCCAGCAGCCAGGGACAGGGGGCGCGTAACTATGGCTACACCTTC. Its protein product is CASSQGQGARNYGYTF.

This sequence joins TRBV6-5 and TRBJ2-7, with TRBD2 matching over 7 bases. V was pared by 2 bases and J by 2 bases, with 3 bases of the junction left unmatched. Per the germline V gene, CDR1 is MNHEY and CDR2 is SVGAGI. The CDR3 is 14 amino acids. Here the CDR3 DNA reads TGTGCCAGCAGTTACGGGGAGGGGCCCTACGAGCAGTACTTC. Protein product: CASSYGEGPYEQYF.

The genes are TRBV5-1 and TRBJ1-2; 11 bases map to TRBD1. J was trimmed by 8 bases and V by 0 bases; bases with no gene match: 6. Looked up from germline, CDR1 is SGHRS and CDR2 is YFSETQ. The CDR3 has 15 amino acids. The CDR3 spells CASSLDGQGASGYTF. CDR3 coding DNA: TGCGCCAGCAGCTTGGACGGACAGGGGGCTTCCGGCTACACCTTC.

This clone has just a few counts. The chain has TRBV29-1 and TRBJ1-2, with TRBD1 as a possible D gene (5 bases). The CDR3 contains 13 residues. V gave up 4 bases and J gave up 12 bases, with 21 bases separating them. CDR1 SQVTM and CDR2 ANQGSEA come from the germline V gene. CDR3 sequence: CSVAFAGRSWDTF. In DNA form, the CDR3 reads TGCAGCGTTGCGTTCGCGGGGCGTAGTTGGGACACCTTC.

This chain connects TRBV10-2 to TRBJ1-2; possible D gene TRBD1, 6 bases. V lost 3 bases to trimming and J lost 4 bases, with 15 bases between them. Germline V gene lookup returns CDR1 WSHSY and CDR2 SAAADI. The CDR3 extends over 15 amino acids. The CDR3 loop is CASSDIGQSFYGYTF. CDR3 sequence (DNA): TGCGCCAGCAGTGATATAGGACAGAGTTTCTATGGCTACACCTTC.

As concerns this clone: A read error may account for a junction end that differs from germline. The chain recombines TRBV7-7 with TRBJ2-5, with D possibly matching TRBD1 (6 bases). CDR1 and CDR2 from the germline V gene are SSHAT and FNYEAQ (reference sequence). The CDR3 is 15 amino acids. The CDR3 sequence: CASSLTGGGQETQYF. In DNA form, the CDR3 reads TGTGCTAGCAGCCTGACAGGAGGCGGGCAAGAGACCCAGTACTTC.

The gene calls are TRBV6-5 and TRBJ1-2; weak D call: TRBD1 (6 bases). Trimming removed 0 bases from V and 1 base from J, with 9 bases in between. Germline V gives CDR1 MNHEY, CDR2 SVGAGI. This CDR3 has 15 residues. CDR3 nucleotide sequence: TGTGCCAGCAGTTACTCCGGACAGCGTAACTATGGCTACACCTTC. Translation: CASSYSGQRNYGYTF.

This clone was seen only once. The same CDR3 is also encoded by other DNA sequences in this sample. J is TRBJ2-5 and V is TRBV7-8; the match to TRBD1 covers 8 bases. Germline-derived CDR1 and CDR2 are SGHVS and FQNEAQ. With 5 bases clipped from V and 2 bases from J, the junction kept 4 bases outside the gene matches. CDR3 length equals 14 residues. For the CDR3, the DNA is TGTGCCAGCAGCGGACACAGGGGGCAAGAGACCCAGTACTTC. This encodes CASSGHRGQETQYF. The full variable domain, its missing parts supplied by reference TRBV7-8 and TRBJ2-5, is GAGVSQSPRYKVAKRGQDVALRCDPISGHVSLFWYQQALGQGPEFLTYFQNEAQLDKSGLPSDRFFAERPEGSVSTLKIQRTQQEDSAVYLCASSGHRGQETQYFGPGTRLLVL.

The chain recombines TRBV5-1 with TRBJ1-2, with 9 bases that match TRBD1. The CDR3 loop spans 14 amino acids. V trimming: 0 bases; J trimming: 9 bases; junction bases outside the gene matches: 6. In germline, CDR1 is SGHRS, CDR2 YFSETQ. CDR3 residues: CASSLGDRAESYTF. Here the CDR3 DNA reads TGCGCCAGCAGCTTGGGGGACAGGGCGGAGAGCTACACCTTC. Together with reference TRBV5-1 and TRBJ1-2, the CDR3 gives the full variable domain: KAGVTQTPRYLIKTRGQQVTLSCSPISGHRSVSWYQQTPGQGLQFLFEYFSETQRNKGNFPGRFSGRQFSNSRSEMNVSTLELGDSALYLCASSLGDRAESYTFGSGTRLTVV.

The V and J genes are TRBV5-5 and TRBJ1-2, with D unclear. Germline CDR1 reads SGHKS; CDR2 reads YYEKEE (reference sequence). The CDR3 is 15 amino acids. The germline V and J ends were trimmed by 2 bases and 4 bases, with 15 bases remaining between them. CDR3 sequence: CASSFDLGVSYGYTF. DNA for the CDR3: TGTGCCAGCAGCTTTGATCTAGGTGTTAGCTATGGCTACACCTTC.

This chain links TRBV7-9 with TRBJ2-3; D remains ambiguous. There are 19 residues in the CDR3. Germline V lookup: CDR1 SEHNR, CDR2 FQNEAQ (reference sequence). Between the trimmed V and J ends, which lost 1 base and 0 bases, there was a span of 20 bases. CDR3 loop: CASSLDRSGRLTSTDTQYF. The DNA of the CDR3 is TGTGCCAGCAGCTTAGACCGATCGGGTCGTCTCACTAGCACAGATACGCAGTATTTT.

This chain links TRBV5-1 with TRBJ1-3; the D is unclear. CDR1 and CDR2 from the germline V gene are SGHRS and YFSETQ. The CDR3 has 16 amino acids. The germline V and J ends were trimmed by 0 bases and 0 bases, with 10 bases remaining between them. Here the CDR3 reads CASSLEPFSSGNTIYF. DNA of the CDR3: TGCGCCAGCAGCTTGGAACCGTTTAGCTCTGGAAACACCATATATTTT.

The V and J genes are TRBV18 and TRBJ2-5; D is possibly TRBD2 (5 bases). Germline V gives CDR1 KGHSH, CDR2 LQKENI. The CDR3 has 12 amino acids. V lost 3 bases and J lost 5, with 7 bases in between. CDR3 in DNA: TGTGCCAGCTCACCTACGGGGGAGACCCAGTACTTC. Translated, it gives CASSPTGETQYF. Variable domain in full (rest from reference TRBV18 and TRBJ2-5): NAGVMQNPRHLVRRRGQEARLRCSPMKGHSHVYWYRQLPEEGLKFMVYLQKENIIDESGMPKERFSAEFPKEGPSILRIQQVVRGDSAAYFCASSPTGETQYFGPGTRLLVL.

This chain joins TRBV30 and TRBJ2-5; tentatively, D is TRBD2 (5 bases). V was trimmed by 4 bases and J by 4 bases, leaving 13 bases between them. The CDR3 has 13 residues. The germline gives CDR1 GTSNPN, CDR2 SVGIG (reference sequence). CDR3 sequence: CAWTLPGVETQYF. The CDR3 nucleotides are TGTGCCTGGACCCTGCCCGGGGTAGAGACCCAGTACTTC.

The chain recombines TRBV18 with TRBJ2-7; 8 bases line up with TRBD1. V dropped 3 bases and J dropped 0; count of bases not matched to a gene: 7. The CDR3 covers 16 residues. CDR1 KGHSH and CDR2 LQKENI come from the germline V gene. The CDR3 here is CASSPRTGGSSYEQYF. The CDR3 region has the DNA TGTGCCAGCTCACCGCGCACAGGGGGGAGCTCCTACGAGCAGTACTTC. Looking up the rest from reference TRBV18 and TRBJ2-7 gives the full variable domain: NAGVMQNPRHLVRRRGQEARLRCSPMKGHSHVYWYRQLPEEGLKFMVYLQKENIIDESGMPKERFSAEFPKEGPSILRIQQVVRGDSAAYFCASSPRTGGSSYEQYFGPGTRLTVT.

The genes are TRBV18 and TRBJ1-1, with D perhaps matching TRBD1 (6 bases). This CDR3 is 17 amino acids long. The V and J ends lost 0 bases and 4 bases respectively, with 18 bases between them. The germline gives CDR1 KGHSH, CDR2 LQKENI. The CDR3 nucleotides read TGTGCCAGCTCACCACCAACAGGGAACGCGAGGGGCACTGAAGCTTTCTTT. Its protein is CASSPPTGNARGTEAFF.

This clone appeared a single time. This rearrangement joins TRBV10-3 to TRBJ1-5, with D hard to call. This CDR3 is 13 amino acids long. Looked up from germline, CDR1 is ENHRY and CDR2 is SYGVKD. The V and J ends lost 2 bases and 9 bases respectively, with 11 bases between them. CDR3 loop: CAISETDDGPQHF. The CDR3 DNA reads TGTGCCATCAGTGAGACAGATGACGGGCCCCAGCATTTT.

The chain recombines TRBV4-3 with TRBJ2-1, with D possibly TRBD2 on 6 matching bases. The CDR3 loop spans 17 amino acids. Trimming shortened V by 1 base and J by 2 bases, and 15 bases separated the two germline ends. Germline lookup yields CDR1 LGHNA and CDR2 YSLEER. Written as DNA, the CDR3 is TGCGCCAGCAGCCAAGCCTCAGCCGGGACTCCCTACAATGAGCAGTTCTTC. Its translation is CASSQASAGTPYNEQFF.

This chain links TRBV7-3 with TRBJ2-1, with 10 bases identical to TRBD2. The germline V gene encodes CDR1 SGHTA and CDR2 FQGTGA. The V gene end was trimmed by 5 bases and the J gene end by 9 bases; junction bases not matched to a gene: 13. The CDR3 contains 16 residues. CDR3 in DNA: TGTGCCAGCAGCCCTGAAGCGGGGGGGCTGGGGATTGAGCAGTTCTTC. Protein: CASSPEAGGLGIEQFF. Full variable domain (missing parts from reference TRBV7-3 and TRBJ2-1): GAGVSQTPSNKVTEKGKYVELRCDPISGHTALYWYRQSLGQGPEFLIYFQGTGAADDSGLPNDRFFAVRPEGSVSTLKIQRTERGDSAVYLCASSPEAGGLGIEQFFGPGTRLTVL.

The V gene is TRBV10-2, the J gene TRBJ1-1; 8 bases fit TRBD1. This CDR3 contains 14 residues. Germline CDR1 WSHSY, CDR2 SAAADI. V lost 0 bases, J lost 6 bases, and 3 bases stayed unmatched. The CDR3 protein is CASSESFRGPEAFF. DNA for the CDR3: TGCGCCAGCAGTGAGTCATTCAGGGGGCCTGAAGCTTTCTTT.

The CDR3 sequence is CASSEVQGNEQFF. In DNA, the CDR3 is TGCGCCAGCAGTGAGGTACAGGGCAATGAGCAGTTCTTC. The chain joins TRBV10-1 to TRBJ2-1; maybe TRBD1 (6 bases). V lost 2 bases to trimming and J lost 6 bases, with 8 bases between them. Looked up from germline, CDR1 is WNHNN and CDR2 is SYGVQD (reference sequence). The CDR3 totals 13 residues.

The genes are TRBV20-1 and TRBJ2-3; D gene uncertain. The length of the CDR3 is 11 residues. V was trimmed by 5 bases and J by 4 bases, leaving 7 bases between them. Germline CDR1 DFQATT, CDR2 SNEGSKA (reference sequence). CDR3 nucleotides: TGCAGTGCTTCTCCGGCAGATACGCAGTATTTT. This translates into CSASPADTQYF.